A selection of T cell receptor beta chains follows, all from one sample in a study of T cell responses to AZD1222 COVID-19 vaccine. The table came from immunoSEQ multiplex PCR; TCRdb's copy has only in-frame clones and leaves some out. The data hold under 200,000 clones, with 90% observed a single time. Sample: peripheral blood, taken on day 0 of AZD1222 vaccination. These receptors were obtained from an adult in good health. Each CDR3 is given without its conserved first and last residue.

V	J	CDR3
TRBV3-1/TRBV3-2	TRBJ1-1	ASSPYSTENTEAF
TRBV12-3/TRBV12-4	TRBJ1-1	ASRPGGAAEAF
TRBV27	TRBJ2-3	ASKLLGTSSTDTQY
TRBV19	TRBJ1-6	ASSSGFYNSPLH
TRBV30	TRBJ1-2	AWRPQGGGRGRYGYT
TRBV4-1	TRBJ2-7	ASSQGDRGYEQY
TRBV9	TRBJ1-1	ASSVGWGGSRSTEAF
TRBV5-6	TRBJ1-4	ASSLHRGANEKLF
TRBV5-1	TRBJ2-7	ASSVSGIIGSYEQY
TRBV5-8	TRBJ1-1	ASSKDRGNTEAF
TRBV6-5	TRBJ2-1	ASSYGGEQF
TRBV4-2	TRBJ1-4	ASSQIGTGEEKLF
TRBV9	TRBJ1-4	ASSAGTQNEKLF
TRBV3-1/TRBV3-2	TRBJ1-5	ASSQDWRGTESNQPQH
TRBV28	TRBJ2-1	ASSATILAGTYNEQF
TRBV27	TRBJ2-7	ASKGFPGQGAHEQY
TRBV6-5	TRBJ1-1	ASSWDGRGTEAF
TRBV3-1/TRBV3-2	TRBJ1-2	ASSQDDYGYT
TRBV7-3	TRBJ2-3	ASSLGGFTDTQY
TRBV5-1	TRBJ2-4	ASSWGDTAKNIQY
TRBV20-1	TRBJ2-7	SASLQGFVQY
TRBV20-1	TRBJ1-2	RAGTDYGYT
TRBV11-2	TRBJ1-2	ASSFQSYGYT
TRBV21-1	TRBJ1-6	ARRDRGAVTLH
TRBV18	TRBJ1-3	ASSPNLGTGAGNTIY
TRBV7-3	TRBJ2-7	ASSYGQGSYEQY
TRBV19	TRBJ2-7	ASSPGTRFYEQY